This record looks at one TCR beta chain sequence and its context. This sample was taken from a study of blood T cell repertoires in COVID-19. Study at large: T cells, B-cell-depleted T cells, or PBMCs provided the cDNA or gDNA that served as material.

In the study's own analysis: Reference gene primer amplification in the assay estimated nucleated cell counts. Data came from immunoSEQ multiplex PCR; TCRdb stores just in-frame clones and leaves some out. That table gives V, J and clone size, and the DNA gave D and trimming. The sample has about 300,000 clones, over 75% seen once; the top ten hold over 3.5%. The receptor was derived from a man in his thirties or forties who had recovered from COVID-19. What was sequenced was PBMCs or T cells enriched from blood (not recorded which).

CDR3 in amino acids: CASSSQGLGNTIYF. The DNA for the CDR3 is TGTGCCAGCAGTTCACAGGGTCTCGGAAACACCATATATTTT. The rearrangement joins TRBV27 to TRBJ1-3; maybe TRBD1 (6 bases). V shed 4 bases and J shed 4 bases, with 11 bases lying between them. This CDR3 is 14 amino acids long. Germline V gives CDR1 MNHEY, CDR2 SMNVEV (reference sequence).